This entry lists 19 T cell receptor beta chains sequenced from one sample in a study of cytomegalovirus exposure and HLA in healthy donors. In the PCR, 60 Vbeta and 13 Jbeta primers were used. Clones were read by immunoSEQ multiplex PCR, and TCRdb kept only the in-frame ones, dropping some. The sample holds fewer than 200,000 clones, under 90% seen once. The sample comprised PBMCs. These receptors all stem from a male donor in good health and CMV-seronegative.

V is TRBV5-6 and J is TRBJ1-4; 8 bases agree with TRBD1. After removal of 4 bases from V and 1 base from J, the junction contained 9 bases not matched to a gene. This CDR3 is built from 17 residues. CDR1 is SGHDT, CDR2 YYEEEE, per germline. The CDR3 bases are TGTGCCAGCAGCCCCCAGGGGGCGGGAGTAACTAATGAAAAACTGTTTTTT. This gives the protein CASSPQGAGVTNEKLFF. Full variable domain (rest looked up from reference TRBV5-6 and TRBJ1-4): DAGVTQSPTHLIKTRGQQVTLRCSPKSGHDTVSWYQQALGQGPQFIFQYYEEEERQRGNFPDRFSGHQFPNYSSELNVNALLLGDSALYLCASSPQGAGVTNEKLFFGSGTQLSVL.

The chain carries TRBV6-1 and TRBJ1-1; D may be TRBD1 (5 bases). The CDR3 consists of 15 residues. Germline V CDR1 and CDR2: MNHNS, SASEGT. Deletions cut 4 bases from V and 0 bases from J, with 12 bases between. The DNA of the CDR3 is TGTGCCAGCAGTGGCGGGACGAGAGTGAACACTGAAGCTTTCTTT. Translating gives CASSGGTRVNTEAFF.

This clone was detected only a few times. Other DNA sequences from this sample encode an identical CDR3 as well. The rearrangement uses TRBV6-5 and TRBJ1-1; D remains unclear. The CDR3 loop spans 13 amino acids. Germline V lookup: CDR1 MNHEY, CDR2 SVGAGI. The germline V and J ends were trimmed by 2 bases and 1 base, with 5 bases remaining between them. CDR3 protein: CASSYGRNTEAFF. For the CDR3, the DNA is TGTGCCAGCAGTTACGGTAGGAACACTGAAGCTTTCTTT.

V is TRBV5-6 and J is TRBJ2-1, with 10 bases aligning to TRBD1. The CDR3 runs 15 residues. Germline V lookup: CDR1 SGHDT, CDR2 YYEEEE. The V and J ends lost 7 bases and 7 bases, in that order; junction bases with no gene match: 11. The CDR3 DNA sequence: TGTGCCAGCCAGTTGACAGGGGGCCGGGCAAATGAGCAGTTCTTC. Protein product: CASQLTGGRANEQFF.

The chain couples TRBV28 to TRBJ1-2, with 7 nucleotides matching TRBD1. Germline V CDR1 and CDR2: MDHEN, SYDVKM. The junction had 14 bases not matched to a gene; V was cut back by 2 bases and J by 8 bases. The CDR3 has 16 amino acids. CDR3 nucleotide sequence: TGTGCCAGCAGTTTAGACAGGGTGAATCTTGGAGTGGGCTACACCTTC. This gives the protein CASSLDRVNLGVGYTF.

The rearrangement uses TRBV4-1 and TRBJ1-4; 7 positions agree with TRBD1. The CDR3 covers 17 residues. J was trimmed by 3 bases and V by 0 bases; bases with no gene match: 7. CDR1 is MGHRA and CDR2 is YSYEKL in the germline V gene. The CDR3 bases are TGCGCCAGCAGCCAAGAGATCAGGGGGTTTGCTAATGAAAAACTGTTTTTT. Amino acids: CASSQEIRGFANEKLFF.

This rearrangement joins TRBV7-9 to TRBJ2-4, with D possibly TRBD1 on 6 matching bases. The CDR3 has 14 residues. Germline CDR1 SEHNR, CDR2 FQNEAQ (reference sequence). Trimming shortened V by 5 bases and J by 7 bases, and 15 bases separated the two germline ends. In nucleotides, the CDR3 is TGTGCCAGCAGCGGGGGCCGAACCGGGAACATTCAGTACTTC. This gives the protein CASSGGRTGNIQYF.

This sequence joins TRBV5-1 and TRBJ2-1; tentatively, D is TRBD1 (6 bases). The CDR3 extends over 13 amino acids. The germline V and J ends were trimmed by 4 bases and 7 bases, with 12 bases remaining between them. The germline V gene encodes CDR1 SGHRS and CDR2 YFSETQ. The CDR3 region has the DNA TGCGCCAGCAGCCGCGAGGGGGTGAATGAGCAGTTCTTC. Amino acid sequence: CASSREGVNEQFF.

This clone was seen just once. V and J are TRBV5-1 and TRBJ1-2, with 8 bases that match TRBD1. Germline CDR1 reads SGHRS; CDR2 reads YFSETQ. V dropped 0 bases and J dropped 3; count of bases not matched to a gene: 1. This CDR3 is built from 14 residues. Written as DNA, the CDR3 is TGCGCCAGCAGCTTGGCGGACAGGGACTATGGCTACACCTTC. This gives the protein CASSLADRDYGYTF.

The chain carries TRBV6-1 and TRBJ2-5, with TRBD1 identical over 7 bases. Germline V gene lookup returns CDR1 MNHNS and CDR2 SASEGT. J lost 2 bases, V lost 3 bases, and 9 bases had no gene match. CDR3 length equals 16 residues. As DNA, the CDR3 is TGTGCCAGCAGTGAGGGGAAGGACAGGTTTCAAGAGACCCAGTACTTC. This gives the protein CASSEGKDRFQETQYF.

The CDR3 here is CAWDPGVAGSYEQYF. The CDR3 DNA reads TGTGCCTGGGACCCGGGGGTAGCGGGGTCCTACGAGCAGTACTTC. The J gene is TRBJ2-7, the V gene TRBV30; TRBD2 matches 8 bases. Per germline, CDR1 GTSNPN and CDR2 SVGIG (reference sequence). The CDR3 spans 15 residues. After removal of 5 bases from V and 1 base from J, the junction contained 10 bases not matched to a gene. The entire variable domain, with the rest obtained from reference TRBV30 and TRBJ2-7, is as follows: SQTIHQWPATLVQPVGSPLSLECTVEGTSNPNLYWYRQAAGRGLQLLFYSVGIGQISSEVPQNLSASRPQDRQFILSSKKLLLSDSGFYLCAWDPGVAGSYEQYFGPGTRLTVT.

The rearrangement joins TRBV6-4 to TRBJ2-1; 7 bases line up with TRBD2. This CDR3 region has 15 residues. In germline, CDR1 is MRHNA, CDR2 SNTAGT. With V trimmed by 4 bases and J by 9 bases, 12 bases remained unmatched. CDR3 amino acids: CASSVVGGSLGEQFF. As DNA, the CDR3 is TGTGCCAGCAGTGTCGTTGGCGGGAGTTTGGGTGAGCAGTTCTTC.

CDR3 sequence reads: CASSEGEGASGYTF. The CDR3 DNA reads TGTGCCAGCAGTGAGGGTGAGGGGGCGAGTGGCTACACCTTC. The chain couples TRBV2 to TRBJ1-2, with 7 bases identical to TRBD1. Germline CDR1 reads SNHLY; CDR2 reads FYNNEI. Trimming at V came to 3 bases and at J to 7 bases, leaving 8 bases not matched to a gene. This CDR3 is 14 amino acids long.

DNA of the CDR3: TGCGCCAGCCGTCAGGATACCTATGGCTACACCTTC. This sequence encodes CASRQDTYGYTF. This rearrangement joins TRBV5-1 to TRBJ1-2; D uncertain. This CDR3 has 12 amino acids. Trimming pared 7 bases from V and 4 bases from J, leaving 11 bases between. CDR1 and CDR2 from the germline V gene are SGHRS and YFSETQ. The variable domain in full, completed from reference TRBV5-1 and TRBJ1-2, reads KAGVTQTPRYLIKTRGQQVTLSCSPISGHRSVSWYQQTPGQGLQFLFEYFSETQRNKGNFPGRFSGRQFSNSRSEMNVSTLELGDSALYLCASRQDTYGYTFGSGTRLTVV.

The rearrangement links TRBV7-9 to TRBJ2-4, with a possible D match to TRBD2 (5 bases). Per the germline V gene, CDR1 is SEHNR and CDR2 is FQNEAQ (reference sequence). With 3 bases removed from V and 8 bases from J, the gap between germline ends came to 11 bases. This CDR3 region has 13 residues. DNA for the CDR3: TGTGCCAGCAGCTTGCATGGGCGGGACATTCAGTACTTC. Translating gives CASSLHGRDIQYF.

This clone was observed a few times. The chain joins TRBV2 to TRBJ2-1, with D tentatively TRBD2 (5 bases). The CDR3 has 13 residues. Between the trimmed V and J ends, which lost 6 bases and 3 bases, there was a span of 9 bases. The germline V gene encodes CDR1 SNHLY and CDR2 FYNNEI. CDR3: CASSLLVYNEQFF. Written as DNA, the CDR3 is TGTGCCAGCAGCCTACTAGTCTACAATGAGCAGTTCTTC.

This sequence joins TRBV10-1 and TRBJ1-3; TRBD1 is a possible D gene (6 bases). Germline-derived CDR1 and CDR2 are WNHNN and SYGVQD (reference sequence). Trimming pared 0 bases from V and 2 bases from J, leaving 8 bases between. The CDR3 covers 15 residues. The DNA of the CDR3 is TGCGCCAGCAGTGAGTCGGGGGCCCCTGGAAACACCATATATTTT. Translation: CASSESGAPGNTIYF.

This clone turned up a few times. The chain has TRBV7-6 and TRBJ1-2; 8 nucleotides agree with TRBD1. CDR3 length: 15 amino acids. Germline values: CDR1 SGHVS, CDR2 FNYEAQ. Trimming cost V 3 bases and J 7 bases; bases outside gene matches: 10. The CDR3 nucleotides are TGTGCCAGCAGCTTGGGACAGACAGGGGCCCGTGGCTACACCTTC. This translates into CASSLGQTGARGYTF.

This sequence joins TRBV27 and TRBJ2-5, with 14 bases matching TRBD2. The CDR3 is made up of 15 amino acids. Trimming removed 5 bases from V and 4 bases from J; junction bases left unmatched: 3. CDR1 is MNHEY, CDR2 SMNVEV, per germline (reference sequence). This chain's CDR3 is CASSKGLAGVETQYF. The CDR3 DNA reads TGTGCCAGCAGTAAGGGACTAGCGGGGGTAGAGACCCAGTACTTC.